What follows are 10 T cell receptor beta chains derived from one specimen sequenced in a study of blood T cell repertoires in COVID-19. The data were produced by immunoSEQ multiplex PCR, yet TCRdb's version contains in-frame clones alone and is incomplete. The sample carries under 60,000 clones, roughly 84% recorded once. The sequenced sample was peripheral blood. These receptors came from a man between 65 and 79 years old with acute or convalescent COVID-19.

The chain uses TRBV9 and TRBJ1-3; tentatively, D is TRBD1 (5 bases). The CDR3 runs 13 residues. CDR1 and CDR2 from the germline V gene are SGDLS and YYNGEE. The V end lost 4 bases, the J end lost 7 bases, and 12 bases lay between the germline ends. As DNA, the CDR3 is TGTGCCAGCAGCCTCAGCGGGGGGAACACCATATATTTT. Protein sequence: CASSLSGGNTIYF.

The V gene is TRBV11-2, the J gene TRBJ2-3; TRBD1 matches 8 bases. The CDR3 spans 15 residues. Trimming at V came to 4 bases and at J to 0 bases, leaving 3 bases not matched to a gene. Germline V CDR1 and CDR2: SGHAT, FQNNGV. CDR3 protein: CASSSGTGSTDTQYF. In DNA form, the CDR3 reads TGTGCCAGCAGCTCCGGGACAGGCAGCACAGATACGCAGTATTTT.

The chain uses TRBV7-8 and TRBJ2-1; TRBD1 agrees at 7 bases. The germline V gene has CDR1 SGHVS and CDR2 FQNEAQ. With V trimmed by 6 bases and J by 3 bases, 11 bases remained unmatched. The CDR3 extends over 16 amino acids. For the CDR3, the DNA is TGTGCCAGCAGATCTTCGACAGGGTGGAACTACAATGAGCAGTTCTTC. Encoded protein: CASRSSTGWNYNEQFF.

This chain links TRBV28 with TRBJ1-1; perhaps TRBD1 as D (6 bases). V was shortened by 4 bases and J by 1 base, with 13 bases between the two germline ends. The CDR3 runs to 15 residues. Germline-derived CDR1 and CDR2 are MDHEN and SYDVKM. The DNA for the CDR3 is TGTGCCAGCAGTTCGGCGGGGGCCGGGAACACTGAAGCTTTCTTT. Translated, it gives CASSSAGAGNTEAFF.

The genes are TRBV11-2 and TRBJ2-5; possibly TRBD2 for D (7 bases). Trimming took 5 bases from V and 5 from J, leaving 18 bases between them. Germline V gene lookup returns CDR1 SGHAT and CDR2 FQNNGV. The CDR3 consists of 15 residues. The CDR3 protein is CASSRIGRGGETQYF. In DNA, the CDR3 is TGTGCCAGCAGCCGTATCGGTAGGGGGGGGGAGACCCAGTACTTC.

V and J are TRBV6-5 and TRBJ1-1; D call uncertain. V lost 6 bases to trimming and J lost 3 bases, with 14 bases between them. CDR3 length: 14 amino acids. Germline loops: CDR1 MNHEY, CDR2 SVGAGI. CDR3 sequence reads: CASRAQSGYTEAFF. The DNA of the CDR3 is TGTGCCAGCAGGGCCCAAAGCGGGTACACTGAAGCTTTCTTT.

The chain carries TRBV11-3 and TRBJ2-7; TRBD1 aligns across 8 bases. V was pared by 5 bases and J by 2 bases, with 2 bases of the junction left unmatched. Germline assignment: CDR1 SGHNT and CDR2 YENEEA. This CDR3 has 13 residues. The CDR3 nucleotides are TGTGCCAGCAGCCCGGGACAGGCCTACGAGCAGTACTTC. It yields the protein CASSPGQAYEQYF.

CDR3 in DNA: TGTGCCGGAGAGACCGGGACAGGACTCCATGGGCAGTACTTC. Translated, it gives CAGETGTGLHGQYF. The V gene is TRBV30, the J gene TRBJ2-7; 8 nucleotides agree with TRBD1. CDR1 and CDR2 from the germline V gene are GTSNPN and SVGIG (reference sequence). This CDR3 region has 14 residues. The J segment lost 9 bases and the V segment lost 8 bases, leaving 18 bases of the junction unmatched.

The rearrangement uses TRBV30 and TRBJ2-1; possible D gene TRBD2, 6 bases. V lost 4 bases, J lost 12 bases, and 28 bases lay in between. Looked up from germline, CDR1 is GTSNPN and CDR2 is SVGIG (reference sequence). The CDR3 contains 16 residues. In DNA, the CDR3 is TGTGCCTGGATTGACCTGGGGGGACCCGCACGAAGACGGCAGTTCTTC. Amino acid sequence: CAWIDLGGPARRRQFF.

This clone has a handful of counts. This chain links TRBV30 with TRBJ2-2; D is perhaps TRBD2 (5 bases). Germline-derived CDR1 and CDR2 are GTSNPN and SVGIG (reference sequence). This CDR3 spans 14 amino acids. V was pared by 0 bases and J by 7 bases, with 12 bases between. CDR3 sequence (DNA): TGTGCCTGGAGTGTAGAAGCGGTCCTCGGGGAGCTGTTTTTT. The encoded protein is CAWSVEAVLGELFF.